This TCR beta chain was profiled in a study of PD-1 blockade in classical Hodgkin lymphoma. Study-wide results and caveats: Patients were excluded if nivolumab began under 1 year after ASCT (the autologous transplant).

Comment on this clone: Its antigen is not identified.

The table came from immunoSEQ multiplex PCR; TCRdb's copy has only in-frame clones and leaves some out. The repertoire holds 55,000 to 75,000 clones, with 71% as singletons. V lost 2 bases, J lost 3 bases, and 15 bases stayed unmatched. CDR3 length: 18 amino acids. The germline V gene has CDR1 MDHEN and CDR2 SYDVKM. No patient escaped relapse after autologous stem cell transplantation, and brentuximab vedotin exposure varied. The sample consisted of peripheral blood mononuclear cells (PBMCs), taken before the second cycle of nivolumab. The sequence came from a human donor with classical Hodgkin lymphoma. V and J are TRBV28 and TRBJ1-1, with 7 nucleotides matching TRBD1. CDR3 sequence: CASSLAFDTGEKDTEAFF. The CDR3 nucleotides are TGTGCCAGCAGTTTAGCCTTTGACACAGGGGAGAAAGACACTGAAGCTTTCTTT.